This note documents a single T cell receptor (beta chain) sequence. Germline V gives CDR1 SGDLS, CDR2 YYNGEE. The V and J ends lost 0 bases and 2 bases, in that order; junction bases with no gene match: 3. This CDR3 has 15 amino acids. Clones were sequenced by immunoSEQ multiplex PCR, and TCRdb holds only the in-frame ones, with some missing. The table lists some 300,000 clones, roughly 89% of them singletons. The sample is drawn from a study of blood T cell repertoires in COVID-19. Study as a whole: Collection of acute and convalescent COVID-19 samples took place in the United States, Italy and Spain. In each case, the material was cDNA or gDNA derived from T cells, B-cell-depleted T cells, or PBMCs.

Researchers sorted participants into cohorts using their self-reported clinical history. The sequence was obtained from a woman between 50 and 59 years old who had been exposed to COVID-19. The sequenced material came from PBMCs or T cells enriched from blood (not recorded which). The genes are TRBV9 and TRBJ2-7; 9 bases agree with TRBD1. The CDR3: CASSVGTGDTYEQYF. The CDR3 nucleotides are TGTGCCAGCAGCGTAGGGACAGGGGATACCTACGAGCAGTACTTC.